This TCR beta chain was found in a study of cytomegalovirus exposure and HLA in healthy donors. On the study more broadly: One earlier analysis, a look at roughly 170 million T cells, found around 110 million unique TCR beta sequences.

Primers: 60 Vbeta forward and 13 Jbeta reverse. The table came from immunoSEQ multiplex PCR; TCRdb's copy has only in-frame clones and leaves some out. This sample has approximately 200,000 clones, with 79% found just once. The CDR3 totals 14 residues. Germline V lookup: CDR1 KGHSH, CDR2 LQKENI. V shed 3 bases and J shed 2 bases, with 8 bases lying between them. Points on this clone: The same CDR3 can be traced to other DNA sequences in this sample.

The receptor comes from a girl between 10 and 17 years old in good health and CMV-seropositive. The rearrangement uses TRBV18 and TRBJ1-5, with D tentatively TRBD1 (6 bases). The sequenced material came from PBMCs. CDR3 residues: CASSPSGGNQPQHF. The CDR3 nucleotides are TGTGCCAGCTCACCGTCAGGGGGCAATCAGCCCCAGCATTTT.